This T cell receptor beta chain came from a study of shared clonotypes between healthy human individuals. Germline V lookup: CDR1 SGHNT, CDR2 YYREEE (reference sequence). This CDR3 has 15 amino acids. Germline trimming cut 4 bases from V and 4 bases from J; bases unmatched to any gene: 8. CD8 cells regarded as naive lacked CD45RO, were positively chosen for CCR7, and omitted terminally differentiated effector memory CD45RA+ cells. Profiling relied on immunoSEQ multiplex PCR, and the TCRdb table lists in-frame clones only, not all of them. In the table there are 500,000 to 700,000 clones, roughly 96% of which are singletons.

The sequence came from a woman between 25 and 40 years old in good health. The chain couples TRBV5-4 to TRBJ1-2, with TRBD1 matching 9 bases. Sequenced input: naive CD8+ T cells sorted from blood. Here the CDR3 reads CASSMGQGGSYGYTF. The CDR3 DNA sequence: TGTGCCAGCAGCATGGGACAGGGTGGGAGCTATGGCTACACCTTC.